The 24 T cell receptor beta chains below were found in one sample sequenced in a study of T-cell memory formation after mild COVID-19. MiXCR, run by TCRdb on the 5' RACE reads, gives a single entry per CDR3 protein. The sample lists around 310,000 distinct CDR3 sequences, roughly an eighth occurring once. The sample taken for sequencing was PBMCs or a T cell subset sorted from them (not recorded which). These receptors were taken from a man aged 18 to 29 who had mild COVID-19 (a few samples of this study predate the infection). Cell type and time point are not known.

This clonotype was detected only a few times. The chain links TRBV20-1 to TRBJ2-7; weak D call: TRBD1 (6 bases). Trimming left V 1 base short and J 3 bases short, with 7 bases between. Per germline, CDR1 DFQATT and CDR2 SNEGSKA (reference sequence). The CDR3 totals 12 residues. CDR3 protein: CSARVRGYEQYF. The CDR3 DNA sequence: TGCAGTGCTAGAGTCAGGGGCTACGAGCAGTACTTC.

This chain uses TRBV28 with TRBJ2-3; no definite D call. V lost 4 bases and J 0 bases, leaving 11 bases between the germline ends. The CDR3 spans 15 residues. CDR1 MDHEN and CDR2 SYDVKM come from the germline V gene. The CDR3 DNA follows: TGTGCCAGCAGTTCCGAGCCGGACAGCACAGATACGCAGTATTTT. Translation gives CASSSEPDSTDTQYF.

This sequence joins TRBV20-1 and TRBJ2-5; D possibly corresponds to TRBD2 (6 bases). Trimming cost V 1 base and J 5 bases, with 11 bases left between them. Germline V CDR1 and CDR2: DFQATT, SNEGSKA (reference sequence). The CDR3 runs 13 residues. The CDR3 DNA follows: TGCAGTGCTAGAGCGGGGAGGTTGGAGACCCAGTACTTC. Translating gives CSARAGRLETQYF.

This chain links TRBV7-2 with TRBJ1-2, with 8 bases identical to TRBD1. Looked up from germline, CDR1 is SGHTA and CDR2 is FQGNSA. Trimming cost V 3 bases and J 7 bases; bases outside gene matches: 7. The CDR3 spans 14 residues. CDR3: CASSFATGVAGYTF. CDR3 bases: TGTGCCAGCAGCTTTGCGACAGGGGTCGCTGGCTACACCTTC. The entire variable domain, with the rest obtained from reference TRBV7-2 and TRBJ1-2, is as follows: GAGVSQSPSNKVTEKGKDVELRCDPISGHTALYWYRQSLGQGLEFLIYFQGNSAPDKSGLPSDRFSAERTGGSVSTLTIQRTQQEDSAVYLCASSFATGVAGYTFGSGTRLTVV.

This clonotype was seen only a few times. This sequence joins TRBV7-9 and TRBJ2-5; 8 bases are a match to TRBD2. Germline CDR1 reads SEHNR; CDR2 reads FQNEAQ (reference sequence). The CDR3 spans 13 residues. J was trimmed by 5 bases and V by 5 bases; bases with no gene match: 4. CDR3 DNA: TGTGCCAGCAGCGCGGGGGGAGTGGAGACCCAGTACTTC. Protein product: CASSAGGVETQYF. The whole variable domain, remainder taken from reference TRBV7-9 and TRBJ2-5, is DTGVSQNPRHKITKRGQNVTFRCDPISEHNRLYWYRQTLGQGPEFLTYFQNEAQLEKSRLLSDRFSAERPKGSFSTLEIQRTEQGDSAMYLCASSAGGVETQYFGPGTRLLVL.

The chain is built from TRBV11-2 and TRBJ1-2; D perhaps matches TRBD1 (6 bases). This CDR3 is built from 12 residues. With 5 bases removed from V and 7 bases from J, the gap between germline ends came to 11 bases. Per the germline V gene, CDR1 is SGHAT and CDR2 is FQNNGV. CDR3 DNA: TGTGCCAGCAGCCGGAACAGGGTTGGCTACACCTTC. Translated: CASSRNRVGYTF.

This clonotype was counted a few times. The chain employs TRBV6-6 and TRBJ2-5, with TRBD1 matching 7 bases. Germline CDR1 reads MNHNY; CDR2 reads SVGAGI (reference sequence). Germline trimming cut 6 bases from V and 5 bases from J; bases unmatched to any gene: 15. The CDR3 has 16 amino acids. In nucleotides, the CDR3 is TGTGCCAGCAGCATAGGGGGACAGTTTGGAGCGGAGACCCAGTACTTC. Amino acids: CASSIGGQFGAETQYF.

The CDR3 coding sequence is TGTGCCAGCAGTTTTTTGACTAGCGGCTACAATGAGCAGTTCTTC. Translating gives CASSFLTSGYNEQFF. The chain combines TRBV12-3 or TRBV12-4 with TRBJ2-1; 9 nucleotides match TRBD2. V gave up 3 bases and J gave up 3 bases; unmatched junction bases: 3. CDR3 length: 15 residues.

At least ten counts were recorded for this clonotype. This chain links TRBV5-1 with TRBJ2-1; TRBD2 aligns across 8 bases. Germline trimming cut 4 bases from V and 6 bases from J; bases unmatched to any gene: 6. CDR3 length: 14 amino acids. Per the germline V gene, CDR1 is SGHRS and CDR2 is YFSETQ. In DNA form, the CDR3 reads TGCGCCAGCAGCCCGGGGGGGCGGGTCAATGAGCAGTTCTTC. Its protein product is CASSPGGRVNEQFF.

This rearrangement joins TRBV6-6 to TRBJ1-1; D is ambiguous. Germline V gene sequence: CDR1 MNHNY, CDR2 SVGAGI (reference sequence). Trimming removed 0 bases from V and 1 base from J, with 12 bases in between. The CDR3 is made up of 16 amino acids. The CDR3 reads CASSYSKGRGNTEAFF. The CDR3 DNA follows: TGTGCCAGCAGTTACTCGAAGGGCCGGGGGAACACTGAAGCTTTCTTT.

V and J are TRBV7-2 and TRBJ2-7; 7 bases map to TRBD1. The CDR3 is made up of 14 amino acids. Germline V gene lookup returns CDR1 SGHTA and CDR2 FQGNSA. V lost 3 bases, J lost 6 bases, and 8 bases stayed unmatched. The CDR3 here is CASSFSGTVPEQYF. CDR3 nucleotides: TGTGCCAGCAGCTTTTCCGGGACAGTCCCCGAGCAGTACTTC.

The chain is built from TRBV28 and TRBJ2-5, with no clear D. The CDR3 is 13 amino acids. CDR1 MDHEN and CDR2 SYDVKM come from the germline V gene. V shed 4 bases and J shed 4 bases, with 10 bases lying between them. CDR3 amino acids: CASSYPPVETQYF. The CDR3 nucleotides are TGTGCCAGCAGTTATCCCCCGGTAGAGACCCAGTACTTC.

The chain combines TRBV2 with TRBJ1-2; D call uncertain. The CDR3 is 12 residues long. Germline assignment: CDR1 SNHLY and CDR2 FYNNEI. Between the trimmed V and J ends, which lost 6 bases and 0 bases, there was a span of 5 bases. CDR3 amino acids: CASREPNYGYTF. For the CDR3, the DNA is TGTGCCAGCAGGGAGCCTAACTATGGCTACACCTTC.

This clonotype was recorded at least ten times. CDR3 coding DNA: TGTGCCACCAGAGGGAGGGAAGGGCAAGAGACCCAGTACTTC. Translation: CATRGREGQETQYF. This sequence joins TRBV10-3 and TRBJ2-5, with 7 bases aligning to TRBD2. This CDR3 has 14 amino acids. The germline CDR1 and CDR2 sequences are ENHRY and SYGVKD. Trimming at V came to 10 bases and at J to 2 bases, leaving 10 bases not matched to a gene.

This chain uses TRBV7-6 with TRBJ1-5; D is undetermined. Germline V lookup: CDR1 SGHVS, CDR2 FNYEAQ. Trimming shortened V by 4 bases and J by 2 bases, and 9 bases separated the two germline ends. CDR3 size: 14 residues. CDR3 nucleotide sequence: TGTGCCAGCAGCTCTGGGAGTGGCAATCAGCCCCAGCATTTT. This translates into CASSSGSGNQPQHF.

The rearrangement links TRBV7-3 to TRBJ2-3; D could derive from TRBD1 or TRBD2 (6 bases each). Deletions cut 5 bases from V and 10 bases from J, with 16 bases between. CDR3 size: 13 residues. Germline loops: CDR1 SGHTA, CDR2 FQGTGA. The CDR3: CASSPQWGAAQYF. CDR3 DNA: TGTGCCAGCAGCCCCCAGTGGGGGGCGGCGCAGTATTTT.

This clonotype came up many times. A junction boundary mismatches the germline segment, possibly from a read error. The rearrangement uses TRBV6-5 and TRBJ2-2, with D unresolved. The germline V gene encodes CDR1 MNHEY and CDR2 SVGAGI. The CDR3 loop spans 13 amino acids. The CDR3 is CASSYPPTRELFF. The CDR3 DNA reads TGTGCCAGCAGTTACCCCCCCACCCGGGAGCTGTTTTTT.

V and J are TRBV20-1 and TRBJ2-3, with 10 positions matching TRBD2. With 0 bases clipped from V and 6 bases from J, the junction kept 9 bases outside the gene matches. Germline CDR1 DFQATT, CDR2 SNEGSKA (reference sequence). CDR3 length equals 16 residues. The CDR3 nucleotides are TGCAGTGCTAGAGATCGAACTAGCGGGGCTTCGGATACGCAGTATTTT. Amino acid sequence: CSARDRTSGASDTQYF.

V usage is TRBV7-7 and J usage is TRBJ2-2, with D unclear. CDR3 length: 14 amino acids. Per germline, CDR1 SSHAT and CDR2 FNYEAQ (reference sequence). Trimming took off 3 bases at V and 0 bases at J, with 5 bases between the two ends. CDR3 nucleotides: TGTGCCAGCAGCTTTACTACGAACACCGGGGAGCTGTTTTTT. Encoded protein: CASSFTTNTGELFF.

This chain links TRBV6-2 or TRBV6-3 with TRBJ1-1; D possibly corresponds to TRBD1 (5 bases). The CDR3 length is 17 residues. Germline values: CDR1 MNHEY, CDR2 SVGEGT. The ends were cut back, 2 bases at V and 1 base at J, with 17 bases in the middle. In DNA, the CDR3 is TGTGCCAGCAGTTACGAGCTGTTCAGGGATTCGAACACTGAAGCTTTCTTT. The encoded protein is CASSYELFRDSNTEAFF.

The chain joins TRBV7-2 to TRBJ2-1; TRBD2 aligns across 9 bases. Trimming cost V 2 bases and J 4 bases; bases outside gene matches: 3. CDR3 length: 15 amino acids. From germline, CDR1 is SGHTA and CDR2 FQGNSA. CDR3 DNA sequence: TGTGCCAGCAGCTTACAGCGGGGGGAATACAATGAGCAGTTCTTC. Residues: CASSLQRGEYNEQFF.

This clonotype came up a few times. The DNA for the CDR3 is TGCGCCAGCAGCTCCACAGGGAAGACTAGCACAGATACGCAGTATTTT. Its translation: CASSSTGKTSTDTQYF. The rearrangement joins TRBV4-1 to TRBJ2-3, with D possibly TRBD1 on 6 matching bases. CDR3 size: 16 residues. The germline gives CDR1 MGHRA, CDR2 YSYEKL. The V end was cut by 5 bases, the J end by 0 bases, with 15 bases between.

This clonotype was recorded a few times. The chain has TRBV4-2 and TRBJ1-2; 7 nucleotides align to TRBD1. The germline CDR1 and CDR2 sequences are LGHNA and YNFKEQ. Trimming removed 0 bases from V and 5 bases from J; junction bases left unmatched: 3. The CDR3 runs 14 residues. CDR3 DNA sequence: TGTGCCAGCAGCCAAGAGGGACAGACTTATGGCTACACCTTC. As protein: CASSQEGQTYGYTF.

This clonotype was detected ten times or more. The V and J genes are TRBV12-5 and TRBJ2-1; possible D gene TRBD2, 7 bases. This CDR3 contains 15 residues. CDR1 is LGHNT, CDR2 FRNRAP, per germline. The V gene lost 5 bases and the J gene lost 6 bases, with 17 bases spanning the gap. The CDR3 coding sequence is TGTGCTAGTGGTACCACAGGGAGGGTAACCAATGAGCAGTTCTTC. Residues: CASGTTGRVTNEQFF.